This T cell receptor beta chain was captured by sequencing in a study of OX40 agonist ivuxolimab in advanced cancers. Study background: Melanoma, hepatocellular carcinoma, head and neck or renal cell cancer occurred in dose-escalation patients. Study-wide results and caveats: CD4+ T cells averaged fewer expanded clones than CD8+ T cells.

Patients who had autoimmune disease history or got systemic immunosuppression were left out. Clones were sequenced by immunoSEQ multiplex PCR, and TCRdb holds only the in-frame ones, with some missing. The sample has fewer than 95,000 clones, around 90% seen once; the top ten hold 0.7% to 1%. With regard to this clone: Its cognate antigen is unknown.

The V gene lost 6 bases and the J gene lost 2 bases, with 13 bases spanning the gap. The CDR3 loop spans 14 amino acids. Germline values: CDR1 LNHDA, CDR2 SQIVND (reference sequence). The TCR comes from an adult with an advanced solid tumor such as melanoma, head and neck, liver or kidney cancer. The specimen comprised CD4+ or CD8+ T cells sorted from blood, sampled in a trial of the OX40 agonist ivuxolimab. The chain recombines TRBV19 with TRBJ1-2; maybe TRBD1 (5 bases). CDR3 DNA sequence: TGTGCCAGTAGCGTCCCAGGGCGAAACTATGGCTACACCTTC. Its translation is CASSVPGRNYGYTF.